These 18 T cell receptor beta chains originate from one sample sequenced in a study of CD8 T cells in Susac syndrome. After extraction with the RNeasy kit, about 0.5 to 1 ug of the RNA was reverse transcribed using random hexamers. TCRdb fed the immunoSEQ multiplex PCR reads into MiXCR, producing one record per CDR3 protein. This table holds roughly 200,000 distinct CDR3 sequences, 94% found once. Source material: CD4+ T cells from PBMCs. These receptors all come from a human donor with Susac syndrome.

This clonotype was recorded once. This chain connects TRBV12-3 or TRBV12-4 to TRBJ2-3; D perhaps matches TRBD2 (5 bases). The V and J ends lost 3 bases and 6 bases respectively, with 10 bases between them. This CDR3 is built from 13 residues. The CDR3 DNA sequence: TGTGCCAGCAGTTTTCCCGGGGTGGATACGCAGTATTTT. This encodes CASSFPGVDTQYF.

This sequence joins TRBV7-9 and TRBJ2-3; a weak D match, TRBD1 (6 bases). The V and J ends lost 5 bases and 5 bases respectively, with 11 bases between them. The CDR3 loop spans 13 amino acids. The germline V gene encodes CDR1 SEHNR and CDR2 FQNEAQ (reference sequence). The CDR3 is CASSIRDIDTQYF. CDR3 bases: TGTGCCAGCAGCATCCGGGACATAGATACGCAGTATTTT. The full variable domain, with the rest looked up from reference TRBV7-9 and TRBJ2-3, is DTGVSQNPRHKITKRGQNVTFRCDPISEHNRLYWYRQTLGQGPEFLTYFQNEAQLEKSRLLSDRFSAERPKGSFSTLEIQRTEQGDSAMYLCASSIRDIDTQYFGPGTRLTVL.

This chain connects TRBV7-2 to TRBJ2-5; no firm D call. Trimming stripped 4 bases from V and 0 bases from J, with 9 bases between. This CDR3 has 14 amino acids. CDR1 is SGHTA, CDR2 FQGNSA, per germline. The CDR3 region is CASSSTAYQETQYF. The CDR3 region has the DNA TGTGCCAGCAGCTCTACAGCATACCAAGAGACCCAGTACTTC. Filled out from reference TRBV7-2 and TRBJ2-5, the complete variable domain reads GAGVSQSPSNKVTEKGKDVELRCDPISGHTALYWYRQSLGQGLEFLIYFQGNSAPDKSGLPSDRFSAERTGGSVSTLTIQRTQQEDSAVYLCASSSTAYQETQYFGPGTRLLVL.

This sequence joins TRBV2 and TRBJ2-1; TRBD2 matches at 12 bases. V was clipped by 4 bases and J by 12 bases; unmatched bases: 7. This CDR3 region has 14 residues. Per germline, CDR1 SNHLY and CDR2 FYNNEI. CDR3 DNA sequence: TGTGCCAGCAGTGTAGCTAGCGGGGGGGGTAGGCAGTTCTTC. The encoded protein is CASSVASGGGRQFF.

This rearrangement joins TRBV5-6 to TRBJ2-5; D gene ambiguous. The V and J ends lost 0 bases and 3 bases respectively, with 6 bases between them. The CDR3 totals 13 residues. Germline V gene data show CDR1 as SGHDT and CDR2 as YYEEEE. The CDR3 sequence: CASSLVAEETQYF. CDR3 coding DNA: TGTGCCAGCAGCTTGGTAGCAGAAGAGACCCAGTACTTC.

The chain recombines TRBV25-1 with TRBJ2-7; D possibly uses TRBD1 or TRBD2 (6 bases each). Trimming cost V 2 bases and J 12 bases, with 23 bases left between them. Germline values: CDR1 MGHDK, CDR2 SYGVNS. There are 15 residues in the CDR3. The CDR3 sequence: CASSEKSRTRGEPYF. CDR3 DNA: TGTGCCAGCAGTGAAAAGAGCAGAACTAGGGGGGAACCGTACTTC.

This sequence joins TRBV6-5 and TRBJ2-3; unclear D gene. CDR3 length equals 18 residues. The ends were cut back, 1 base at V and 2 bases at J, with 19 bases in the middle. Germline CDR1 is MNHEY and CDR2 is SVGAGI. The CDR3 sequence: CASSYLPTGRIYTDTQYF. CDR3 bases: TGTGCCAGCAGTTACTTACCGACTGGACGTATCTACACAGATACGCAGTATTTT.

This chain connects TRBV15 to TRBJ2-2, with D possibly matching TRBD1 (5 bases). Between the trimmed V and J ends, which lost 5 bases and 1 base, there was a span of 14 bases. The CDR3 extends over 16 amino acids. CDR1 and CDR2 from the germline V gene are LNHNV and YYDKDF (reference sequence). In DNA form, the CDR3 reads TGTGCCACCAGCTTTTCGCCCCAGGGGAACACCGGGGAGCTGTTTTTT. This encodes CATSFSPQGNTGELFF.

The J gene is TRBJ1-1, the V gene TRBV12-3 or TRBV12-4; D gene ambiguous. CDR3 length: 13 residues. V lost 5 bases and J lost 0, with 7 bases in between. The CDR3 sequence: CASSEGMNTEAFF. The CDR3 region has the DNA TGTGCCAGCAGTGAGGGAATGAACACTGAAGCTTTCTTT.

The J gene is TRBJ1-1, the V gene TRBV28; no firm D call. This CDR3 spans 13 amino acids. V was clipped by 7 bases and J by 1 base, with 10 bases between them. Looked up from germline, CDR1 is MDHEN and CDR2 is SYDVKM. The CDR3 DNA is TGTGCCAGCATGCGGGGTCCGAACACTGAAGCTTTCTTT. Its translation: CASMRGPNTEAFF.

The chain couples TRBV6-2 or TRBV6-3 to TRBJ1-2; 9 bases fit TRBD1. The CDR3 is made up of 15 amino acids. V lost 6 bases and J lost 6; bases outside the gene matches: 11. In germline, CDR1 is MNHEY, CDR2 SVGEGT. CDR3: CASSTTGTGIDGYTF. DNA for the CDR3: TGTGCCAGCAGCACCACCGGGACAGGGATAGATGGCTACACCTTC.

The CDR3 DNA sequence: TGTGCCAGCAGCCACGGTGGTTATGGCTACACCTTC. It yields the protein CASSHGGYGYTF. The V call is TRBV14, the J call TRBJ1-2; D gene uncertain. The V end lost 3 bases, the J end lost 5 bases, and 7 bases lay between the germline ends. This CDR3 has 12 amino acids. Germline V CDR1 and CDR2: SGHDN, FVKESK.

This chain uses TRBV6-5 with TRBJ1-1; possibly TRBD1 for D (5 bases). This CDR3 region has 13 residues. V gave up 1 base and J gave up 5 bases, with 8 bases separating them. Germline V gene lookup returns CDR1 MNHEY and CDR2 SVGAGI. CDR3 in DNA: TGTGCCAGCAGTTACTTAAAGGGGACTGAAGCTTTCTTT. It translates to CASSYLKGTEAFF.

This sequence joins TRBV7-9 and TRBJ2-5; 9 nucleotides agree with TRBD1. The CDR3 is made up of 16 amino acids. J was trimmed by 2 bases and V by 1 base; bases with no gene match: 5. Per the germline V gene, CDR1 is SEHNR and CDR2 is FQNEAQ (reference sequence). CDR3: CASSLGGTGRQETQYF. CDR3 sequence (DNA): TGTGCCAGCAGCTTAGGAGGGACAGGGCGGCAAGAGACCCAGTACTTC. Variable domain in full (rest from reference TRBV7-9 and TRBJ2-5): DTGVSQNPRHKITKRGQNVTFRCDPISEHNRLYWYRQTLGQGPEFLTYFQNEAQLEKSRLLSDRFSAERPKGSFSTLEIQRTEQGDSAMYLCASSLGGTGRQETQYFGPGTRLLVL.

The genes are TRBV3-1 and TRBJ1-2, with TRBD1 matching over 8 bases. Germline lookup yields CDR1 LGHDT and CDR2 YNNKEL (reference sequence). CDR3 size: 14 residues. V gave up 3 bases and J gave up 7 bases; unmatched junction bases: 7. The CDR3 DNA reads as TGTGCCAGCAGCCAGGACAGGGACTACCGTGGCTACACCTTC. This codes for CASSQDRDYRGYTF.

CDR3 nucleotide sequence: TGCGCCAGCAGCCCGGAGAGGGCGAACACTGAAGCTTTCTTT. Encoded protein: CASSPERANTEAFF. This chain uses TRBV5-1 with TRBJ1-1; D gene ambiguous. V was trimmed by 4 bases and J by 1 base, leaving 11 bases between them. Germline lookup yields CDR1 SGHRS and CDR2 YFSETQ. The CDR3 loop spans 14 amino acids.

The genes are TRBV12-3 or TRBV12-4 and TRBJ1-4, with 9 nucleotides matching TRBD1. V was pared by 1 base and J by 8 bases, with 5 bases of the junction left unmatched. The CDR3 is made up of 15 amino acids. CDR3 nucleotide sequence: TGTGCCAGCAGTTTAGGGACAGGGGACCCAGAAAAACTGTTTTTT. Encoded protein: CASSLGTGDPEKLFF.

The chain recombines TRBV6-5 with TRBJ2-1; D is uncertain. Germline CDR1 is MNHEY and CDR2 is SVGAGI. CDR3 length equals 13 residues. V lost 10 bases, J lost 2 bases, and 12 bases lay in between. CDR3 DNA sequence: TGTGCCACCTCGGTCGCAACCTACAATGAGCAGTTCTTC. Translating gives CATSVATYNEQFF.